A selection of T cell receptor beta chains follows, all from one sample in a study of immune characterization of retroperitoneal liposarcoma. In TCRdb, the PCR reads were re-called with MiXCR into one record per CDR3 protein. The sample consists of roughly 10,000 distinct CDR3 sequences, around a quarter of them appearing once. Material: tumor tissue. These receptors all stem from a female donor with retroperitoneal liposarcoma. CDR3s include the opening cysteine and the closing phenylalanine or tryptophan. D genes are given only for firm matches. Rows may omit the clone size; those that give it use once, few, many or a size class.

j_call: TRBJ2-7; clone_size: large; v_call: TRBV7-2; d_call: TRBD2; cdr3_nt: TGTGCCAGCAGCTTTAGCGGGGGATCCTACGAGCAGTACTTC; cdr3_aa: CASSFSGGSYEQYF
j_call: TRBJ2-1; clone_size: many; v_call: TRBV6-1; d_call: TRBD2; cdr3_nt: TGTGCCAGCAGTGAAGAGCGGGATTCCTACAATGAGCAGTTCTTC; cdr3_aa: CASSEERDSYNEQFF
j_call: TRBJ2-1; clone_size: medium-sized; v_call: TRBV6-1; d_call: TRBD1; cdr3_nt: TGTGCCAGCAGACGACAGGGGGCTATATCCTACAATGAGCAGTTCTTC; cdr3_aa: CASRRQGAISYNEQFF
j_call: TRBJ2-1; clone_size: many; v_call: TRBV6-1; d_call: .; cdr3_nt: TGTGCCAGCAGTTTCGGGACCCCTCCTGTAGAGCAGTTCTTC; cdr3_aa: CASSFGTPPVEQFF
j_call: TRBJ2-3; clone_size: few; v_call: TRBV6-1; d_call: .; cdr3_nt: TGTGCCAGCAGGTCCACAGATACGCAGTATTTT; cdr3_aa: CASRSTDTQYF
j_call: TRBJ2-1; clone_size: few; v_call: TRBV6-6; d_call: .; cdr3_nt: TGTGCCAGCAGTTACTCACGGTCAATAGAGCAGTTCTTC; cdr3_aa: CASSYSRSIEQFF
j_call: TRBJ2-7; clone_size: once; v_call: TRBV25-1; d_call: .; cdr3_nt: TGTGCCAGCAGTGATCCGGGCTCAGGGTTCCACGAGCAGTACTTC; cdr3_aa: CASSDPGSGFHEQYF
j_call: TRBJ2-5; clone_size: large; v_call: TRBV6-1; d_call: TRBD1; cdr3_nt: TGTGCCAGCAGTGAGTCAGGGGGCATAGAGACCCAGTACTTC; cdr3_aa: CASSESGGIETQYF
j_call: TRBJ2-6; clone_size: .; v_call: TRBV27; d_call: TRBD1; cdr3_nt: TGTGCCAGCAGTTTAACAAAGAGTCACAGGGGAATACTTGAGGCTGGGGCCAACGTCCTGACTTTC; cdr3_aa: CASSLTKSHRGILEAGANVLTF
j_call: TRBJ2-3; clone_size: .; v_call: TRBV12-3/TRBV12-4; d_call: TRBD2; cdr3_nt: TGTGCCAGCAGTCTTCGCGGAGCGGGAGGGCCAATGGATACGCAGTATTTT; cdr3_aa: CASSLRGAGGPMDTQYF
j_call: TRBJ2-7; clone_size: once; v_call: TRBV27; d_call: TRBD1; cdr3_nt: TGTGCCAGCAGTTTAAAAGGGGGCCCCTACGAGCAGTACTTC; cdr3_aa: CASSLKGGPYEQYF
j_call: TRBJ1-2; clone_size: .; v_call: TRBV6-1; d_call: .; cdr3_nt: TGTGCCAGCAGTGGTGAAAACAGGGCGGTAGACTATGGCTACACCTTC; cdr3_aa: CASSGENRAVDYGYTF